This T cell receptor beta chain derives from a study of read filtering for tumor transcriptome and immune sequencing. Many counts were recorded for this clonotype. The library was built from around 400 ng RNA with molecular barcoded adaptors for alpha/delta and beta/gamma chains. TCRdb redid the calling of the reads with MiXCR, one entry per CDR3 protein. The repertoire holds nearly 60,000 distinct CDR3 sequences, with 12% as singletons. Every patient had bone marrow sampled while the disease was active. CDR3 size: 15 residues. Germline values: CDR1 SGHAT, CDR2 FQDESV (reference sequence). Unmatched junction bases numbered 9, after V lost 5 bases and J lost 2 bases.

The J gene is TRBJ2-7, the V gene TRBV11-1; 7 positions match TRBD1. Sequenced sample: a population of CD138-negative cells sorted from bone marrow. The sequence derives from a donor older than 35 with multiple myeloma. In DNA, the CDR3 is TGTGCCAGCAGCCTCACAGGGGCAGGGCCCTACGAGCAGTACTTC. As protein: CASSLTGAGPYEQYF.